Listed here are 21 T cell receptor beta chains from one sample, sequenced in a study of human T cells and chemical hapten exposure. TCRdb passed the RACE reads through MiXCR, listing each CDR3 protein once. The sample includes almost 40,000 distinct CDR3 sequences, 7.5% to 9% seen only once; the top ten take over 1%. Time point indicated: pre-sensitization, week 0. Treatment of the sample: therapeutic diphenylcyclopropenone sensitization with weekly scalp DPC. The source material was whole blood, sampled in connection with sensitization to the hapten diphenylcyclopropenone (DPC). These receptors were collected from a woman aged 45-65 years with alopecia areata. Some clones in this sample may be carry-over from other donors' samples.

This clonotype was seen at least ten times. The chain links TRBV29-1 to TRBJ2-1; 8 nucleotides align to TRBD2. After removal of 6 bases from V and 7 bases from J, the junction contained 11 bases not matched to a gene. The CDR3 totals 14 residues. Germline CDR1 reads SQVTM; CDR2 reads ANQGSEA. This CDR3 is CSVRTRLASNEQFF. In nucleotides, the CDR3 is TGCAGCGTACGCACGCGACTAGCGAGTAATGAGCAGTTCTTC.

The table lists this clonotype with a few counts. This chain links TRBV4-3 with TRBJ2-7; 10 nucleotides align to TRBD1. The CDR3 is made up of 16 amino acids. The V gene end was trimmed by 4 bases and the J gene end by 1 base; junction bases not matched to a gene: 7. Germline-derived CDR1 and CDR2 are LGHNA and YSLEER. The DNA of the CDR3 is TGCGCCAGCAGCCCCCGTTGGACAGGGGGATCCTACGAGCAGTACTTC. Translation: CASSPRWTGGSYEQYF.

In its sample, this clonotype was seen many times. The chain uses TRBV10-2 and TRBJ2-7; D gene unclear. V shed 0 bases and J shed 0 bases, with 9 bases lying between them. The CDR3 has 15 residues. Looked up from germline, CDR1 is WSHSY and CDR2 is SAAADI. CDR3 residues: CASSESWGSSYEQYF. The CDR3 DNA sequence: TGCGCCAGCAGTGAGTCGTGGGGTAGCTCCTACGAGCAGTACTTC.

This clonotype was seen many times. The chain's CDR3 is CASTGTGGSYEQYF. DNA of the CDR3: TGTGCCAGCACGGGGACAGGGGGATCCTACGAGCAGTACTTC. The chain links TRBV18 to TRBJ2-7; TRBD1 aligns across 11 bases. CDR1 is KGHSH, CDR2 LQKENI, per germline. The junction had 4 bases not matched to a gene; V was cut back by 8 bases and J by 1 base. The CDR3 consists of 14 residues.

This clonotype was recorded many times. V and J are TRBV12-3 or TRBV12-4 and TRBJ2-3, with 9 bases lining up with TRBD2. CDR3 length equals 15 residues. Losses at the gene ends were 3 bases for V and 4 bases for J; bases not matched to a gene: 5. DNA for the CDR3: TGTGCCAGCAGTTTCGGACTAGCGCTACCAGATACGCAGTATTTT. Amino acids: CASSFGLALPDTQYF.

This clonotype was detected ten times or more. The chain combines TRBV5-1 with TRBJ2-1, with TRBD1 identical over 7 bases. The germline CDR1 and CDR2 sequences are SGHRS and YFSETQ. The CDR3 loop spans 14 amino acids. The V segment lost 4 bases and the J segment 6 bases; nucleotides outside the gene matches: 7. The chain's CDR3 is CASSPGTVSNEQFF. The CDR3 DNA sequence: TGCGCCAGCAGCCCTGGGACAGTCAGCAATGAGCAGTTCTTC. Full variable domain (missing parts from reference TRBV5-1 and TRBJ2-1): KAGVTQTPRYLIKTRGQQVTLSCSPISGHRSVSWYQQTPGQGLQFLFEYFSETQRNKGNFPGRFSGRQFSNSRSEMNVSTLELGDSALYLCASSPGTVSNEQFFGPGTRLTVL.

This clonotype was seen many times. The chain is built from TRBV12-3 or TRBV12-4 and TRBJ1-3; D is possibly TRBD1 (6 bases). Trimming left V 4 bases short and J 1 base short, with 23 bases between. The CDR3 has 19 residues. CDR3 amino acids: CASSSPHRADRRSGNTIYF. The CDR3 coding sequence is TGTGCCAGCAGTTCCCCCCACAGGGCCGACAGGCGATCTGGAAACACCATATATTTT.

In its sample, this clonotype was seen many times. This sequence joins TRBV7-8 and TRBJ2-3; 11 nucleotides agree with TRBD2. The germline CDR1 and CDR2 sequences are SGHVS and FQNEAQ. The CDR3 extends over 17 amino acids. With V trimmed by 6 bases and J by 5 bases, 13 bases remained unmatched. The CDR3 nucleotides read TGTGCCAGCAGTTTTCGGTTAGCGGGAGGGCCGGGAGATACGCAGTATTTT. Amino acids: CASSFRLAGGPGDTQYF. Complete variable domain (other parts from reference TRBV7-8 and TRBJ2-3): GAGVSQSPRYKVAKRGQDVALRCDPISGHVSLFWYQQALGQGPEFLTYFQNEAQLDKSGLPSDRFFAERPEGSVSTLKIQRTQQEDSAVYLCASSFRLAGGPGDTQYFGPGTRLTVL.

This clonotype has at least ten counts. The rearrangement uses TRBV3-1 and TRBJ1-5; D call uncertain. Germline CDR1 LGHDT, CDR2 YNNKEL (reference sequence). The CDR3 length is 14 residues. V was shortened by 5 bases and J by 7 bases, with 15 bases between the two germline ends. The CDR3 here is CASSDPGVAQPQHF. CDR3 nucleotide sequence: TGTGCCAGCAGCGACCCCGGGGTTGCACAGCCCCAGCATTTT.

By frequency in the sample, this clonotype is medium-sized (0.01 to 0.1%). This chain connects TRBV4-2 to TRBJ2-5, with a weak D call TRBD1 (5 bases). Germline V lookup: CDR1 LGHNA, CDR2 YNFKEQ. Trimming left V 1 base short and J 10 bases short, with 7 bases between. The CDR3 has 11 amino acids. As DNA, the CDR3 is TGTGCCAGCAGCCAAGCAGGGTACCAGTACTTC. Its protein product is CASSQAGYQYF.

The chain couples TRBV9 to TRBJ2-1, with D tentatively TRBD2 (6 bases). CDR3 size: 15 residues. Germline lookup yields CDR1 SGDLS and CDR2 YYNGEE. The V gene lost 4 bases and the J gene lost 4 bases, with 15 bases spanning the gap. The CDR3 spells CASSPPRDWYNEQFF. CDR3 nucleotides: TGTGCCAGCAGCCCTCCCCGGGACTGGTACAATGAGCAGTTCTTC.

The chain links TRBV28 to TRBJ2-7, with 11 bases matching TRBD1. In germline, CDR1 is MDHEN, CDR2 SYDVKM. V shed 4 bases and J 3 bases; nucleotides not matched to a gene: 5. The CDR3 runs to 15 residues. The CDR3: CASSSGQGAYYEQYF. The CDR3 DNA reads TGTGCCAGCAGTTCCGGACAGGGGGCTTACTACGAGCAGTACTTC.

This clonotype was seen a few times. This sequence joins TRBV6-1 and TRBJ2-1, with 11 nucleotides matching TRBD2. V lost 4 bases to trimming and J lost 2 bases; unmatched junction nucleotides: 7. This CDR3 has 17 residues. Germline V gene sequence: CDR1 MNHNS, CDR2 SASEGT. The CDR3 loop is CASSVTSGSFTYNEQFF. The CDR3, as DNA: TGTGCCAGCAGTGTTACTAGCGGGAGTTTCACCTACAATGAGCAGTTCTTC.

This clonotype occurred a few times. CDR3: CASSLRGQTNEQYF. CDR3 coding DNA: TGTGCCAGCAGTCTCAGGGGGCAAACTAACGAGCAGTACTTC. The chain combines TRBV12-3 or TRBV12-4 with TRBJ2-7, with TRBD1 matching 8 bases. This CDR3 region has 14 residues. V dropped 5 bases and J dropped 5; count of bases not matched to a gene: 8.

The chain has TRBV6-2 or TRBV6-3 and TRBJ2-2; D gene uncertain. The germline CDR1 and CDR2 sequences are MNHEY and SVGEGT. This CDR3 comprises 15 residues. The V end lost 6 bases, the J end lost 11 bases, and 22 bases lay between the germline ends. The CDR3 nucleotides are TGTGCCAGCAGGCCCTCCGGGCCGGCTGTCGGCGAGCTGTTTTTT. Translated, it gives CASRPSGPAVGELFF.

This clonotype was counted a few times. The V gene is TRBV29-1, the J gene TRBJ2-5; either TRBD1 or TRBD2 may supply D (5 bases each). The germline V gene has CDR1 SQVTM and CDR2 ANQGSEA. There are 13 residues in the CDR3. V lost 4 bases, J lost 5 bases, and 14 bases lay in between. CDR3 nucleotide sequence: TGCAGCGTTGGCGGGCAGGGCGGCGAGACCCAGTACTTC. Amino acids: CSVGGQGGETQYF.

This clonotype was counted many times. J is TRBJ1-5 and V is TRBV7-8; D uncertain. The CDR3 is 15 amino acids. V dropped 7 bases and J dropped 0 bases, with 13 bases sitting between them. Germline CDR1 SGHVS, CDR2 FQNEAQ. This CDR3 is CASTDVGPSNQPQHF. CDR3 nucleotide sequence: TGTGCCAGCACCGATGTGGGCCCTAGCAATCAGCCCCAGCATTTT.

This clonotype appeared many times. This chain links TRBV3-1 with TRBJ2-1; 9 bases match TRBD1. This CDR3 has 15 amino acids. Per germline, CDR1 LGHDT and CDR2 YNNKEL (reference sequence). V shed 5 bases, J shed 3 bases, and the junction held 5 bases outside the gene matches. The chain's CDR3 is CASSRAGQGYNEQFF. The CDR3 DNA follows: TGTGCCAGCAGCAGAGCGGGACAGGGCTACAATGAGCAGTTCTTC.

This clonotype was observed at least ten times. CDR3 nucleotide sequence: TGCGCCAGCAGCTCGGACAGGTTCTCTGGAAACACCATATATTTT. Protein sequence: CASSSDRFSGNTIYF. The chain couples TRBV5-1 to TRBJ1-3, with 7 bases matching TRBD1. The CDR3 runs to 15 residues. V was clipped by 3 bases and J by 0 bases; unmatched bases: 3. Germline V gives CDR1 SGHRS, CDR2 YFSETQ.

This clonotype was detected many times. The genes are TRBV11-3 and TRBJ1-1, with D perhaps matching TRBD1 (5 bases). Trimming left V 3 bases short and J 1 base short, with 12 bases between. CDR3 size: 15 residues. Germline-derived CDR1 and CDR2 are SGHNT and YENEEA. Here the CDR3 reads CASSLGTVGNTEAFF. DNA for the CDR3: TGTGCCAGCAGCTTGGGGACCGTGGGGAACACTGAAGCTTTCTTT.

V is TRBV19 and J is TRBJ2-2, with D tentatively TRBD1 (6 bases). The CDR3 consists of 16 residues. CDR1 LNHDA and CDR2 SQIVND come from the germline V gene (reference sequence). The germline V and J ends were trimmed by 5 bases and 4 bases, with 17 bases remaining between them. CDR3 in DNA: TGTGCCAGTAGTCCCTGGACGCCAGGGGCCACCGGGGAGCTGTTTTTT. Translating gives CASSPWTPGATGELFF.